The 14 T cell receptor beta chains below were found in one sample sequenced in a study of T cell responses to AZD1222 COVID-19 vaccine. Measured with immunoSEQ multiplex PCR; TCRdb has only the in-frame clones, and not every one. The sample consists of about 64,000 clones, around nine tenths of them appearing once. Sequenced material: peripheral blood, taken 28 days after the second dose of the MenACWY control vaccine. The receptor source for this set is an adult who received the MenACWY meningococcal vaccine as a control.

V and J are TRBV5-1 and TRBJ2-7, with a possible D match to TRBD1 (5 bases). Trimming stripped 1 base from V and 1 base from J, with 6 bases between. Looked up from germline, CDR1 is SGHRS and CDR2 is YFSETQ. The CDR3 contains 13 residues. This CDR3 reads CASSLQGSYEQYF. The CDR3 region has the DNA TGCGCCAGCAGCTTGCAGGGTTCCTACGAGCAGTACTTC.

The rearrangement joins TRBV4-3 to TRBJ2-1; TRBD2 aligns across 11 bases. Trimming removed 0 bases from V and 7 bases from J; junction bases left unmatched: 8. Germline V gene data show CDR1 as LGHNA and CDR2 as YSLEER. This CDR3 has 17 amino acids. The CDR3 DNA follows: TGCGCCAGCAGCCAAGACCTATTGACTAGCGGGAAAAATGAGCAGTTCTTC. As protein: CASSQDLLTSGKNEQFF.

The chain is built from TRBV5-1 and TRBJ2-3; D remains unclear. CDR1 is SGHRS and CDR2 is YFSETQ in the germline V gene. The CDR3 consists of 12 residues. The V gene lost 3 bases and the J gene lost 3 bases, with 5 bases spanning the gap. CDR3 loop: CASSSSTDTQYF. The CDR3 DNA is TGCGCCAGCAGCTCCTCTACAGATACGCAGTATTTT.

The chain is built from TRBV19 and TRBJ1-1; TRBD1 matches at 7 bases. This CDR3 region has 14 residues. V lost 8 bases to trimming and J lost 1 base; unmatched junction nucleotides: 7. From germline, CDR1 is LNHDA and CDR2 SQIVND (reference sequence). Here the CDR3 reads CASYSDRPNTEAFF. CDR3 nucleotide sequence: TGTGCCAGTTATTCGGACAGGCCGAACACTGAAGCTTTCTTT.

V is TRBV6-5 and J is TRBJ1-4; 10 bases are a match to TRBD1. The ends lost 6 bases at V and 7 bases at J; junction bases unmatched: 8. From germline, CDR1 is MNHEY and CDR2 SVGAGI. The CDR3 extends over 15 amino acids. The CDR3 nucleotides read TGTGCCAGCAGCGCTGCGGGACAGGGGTCTGAAAAACTGTTTTTT. This gives the protein CASSAAGQGSEKLFF.

The rearrangement uses TRBV18 and TRBJ2-7; no clear D. The V and J ends lost 4 bases and 4 bases respectively, with 17 bases between them. Germline CDR1 is KGHSH and CDR2 is LQKENI. CDR3 length equals 15 residues. This CDR3 reads CASSREGAVGYEQYF. CDR3 in DNA: TGTGCCAGCTCACGGGAAGGTGCCGTGGGTTACGAGCAGTACTTC.

J is TRBJ1-1 and V is TRBV29-1; D unclear. Germline CDR1 reads SQVTM; CDR2 reads ANQGSEA. V lost 7 bases to trimming and J lost 6 bases, with 12 bases between them. CDR3 length equals 11 residues. The CDR3 loop reads CSASDNSEAFF. The DNA for the CDR3 is TGCAGCGCCTCCGATAACTCTGAAGCTTTCTTT. The full variable domain, rest sourced from reference TRBV29-1 and TRBJ1-1, is SAVISQKPSRDICQRGTSLTIQCQVDSQVTMMFWYRQQPGQSLTLIATANQGSEATYESGFVIDKFPISRPNLTFSTLTVSNMSPEDSSIYLCSASDNSEAFFGQGTRLTVV.

The J gene is TRBJ1-5, the V gene TRBV28, with D possibly matching TRBD1 (6 bases). V was pared by 5 bases and J by 5 bases, with 13 bases between. From germline, CDR1 is MDHEN and CDR2 SYDVKM. The CDR3 extends over 14 amino acids. CDR3 DNA: TGTGCCAGCAGTCGAGGACAGCAAGATCAGCCCCAGCATTTT. This translates into CASSRGQQDQPQHF.

V usage is TRBV27 and J usage is TRBJ1-2, with D possibly being TRBD1 (6 bases). Per the germline V gene, CDR1 is MNHEY and CDR2 is SMNVEV (reference sequence). V shed 5 bases and J shed 5 bases, with 12 bases lying between them. This CDR3 region has 13 residues. In DNA form, the CDR3 reads TGTGCCAGCAGTGCACAGGGTGGGTATGGCTACACCTTC. Residues: CASSAQGGYGYTF.

V usage is TRBV5-1 and J usage is TRBJ2-3; no reliable D call. The germline V and J ends were trimmed by 3 bases and 2 bases, with 10 bases remaining between them. Germline CDR1 reads SGHRS; CDR2 reads YFSETQ. The CDR3 has 14 residues. The CDR3 sequence: CASSSSLPTDTQYF. The CDR3 nucleotides read TGCGCCAGCAGCTCCTCGCTGCCCACAGATACGCAGTATTTT.

This chain links TRBV30 with TRBJ1-3; a possible D gene is TRBD1 (6 bases). This CDR3 has 13 amino acids. From germline, CDR1 is GTSNPN and CDR2 SVGIG (reference sequence). The V gene lost 4 bases and the J gene lost 4 bases, with 11 bases spanning the gap. The CDR3 protein is CAWMGASGNTIYF. The CDR3 DNA reads as TGTGCCTGGATGGGGGCTTCCGGAAACACCATATATTTT.

This clone was counted a single time. The V and J genes are TRBV12-3 or TRBV12-4 and TRBJ1-1; weak D call: TRBD1 (5 bases). V was shortened by 2 bases and J by 4 bases, with 8 bases between the two germline ends. This CDR3 contains 13 residues. The CDR3 region is CASSLMGGTEAFF. CDR3 nucleotide sequence: TGTGCCAGCAGTTTAATGGGGGGCACTGAAGCTTTCTTT.

CDR3 DNA: TGTGCCAGCAGCTTGGAGGGGACGGCTGGAGACACTGAAGCTTTCTTT. This gives the protein CASSLEGTAGDTEAFF. V usage is TRBV5-4 and J usage is TRBJ1-1, with TRBD1 as a possible D gene (5 bases). CDR3 length: 16 amino acids. V gave up 0 bases and J gave up 3 bases, with 15 bases separating them. The germline V gene has CDR1 SGHNT and CDR2 YYREEE (reference sequence).

The chain carries TRBV12-3 or TRBV12-4 and TRBJ1-1; no definite D call. The CDR3 runs to 13 residues. V was pared by 8 bases and J by 6 bases, with 16 bases between. The CDR3 DNA is TGTGCCAGCGTAGGGTACGGCGGGGCTGAAGCTTTCTTT. Its translation: CASVGYGGAEAFF.